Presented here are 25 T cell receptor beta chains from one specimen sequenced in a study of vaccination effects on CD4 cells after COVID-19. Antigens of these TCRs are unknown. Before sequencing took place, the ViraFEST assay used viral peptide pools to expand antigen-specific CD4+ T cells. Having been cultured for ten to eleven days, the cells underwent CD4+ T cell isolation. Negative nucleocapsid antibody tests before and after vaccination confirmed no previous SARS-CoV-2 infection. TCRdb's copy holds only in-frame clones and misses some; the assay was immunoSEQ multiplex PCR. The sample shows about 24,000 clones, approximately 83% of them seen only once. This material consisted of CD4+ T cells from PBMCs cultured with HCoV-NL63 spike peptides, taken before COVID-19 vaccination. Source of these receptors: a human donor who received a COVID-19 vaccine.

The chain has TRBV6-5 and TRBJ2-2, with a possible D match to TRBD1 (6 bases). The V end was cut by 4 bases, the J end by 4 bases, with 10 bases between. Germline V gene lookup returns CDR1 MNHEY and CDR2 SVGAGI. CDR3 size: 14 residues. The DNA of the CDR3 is TGTGCCAGCAGTTCAGACAGGAGCACCGGGGAGCTGTTTTTT. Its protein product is CASSSDRSTGELFF.

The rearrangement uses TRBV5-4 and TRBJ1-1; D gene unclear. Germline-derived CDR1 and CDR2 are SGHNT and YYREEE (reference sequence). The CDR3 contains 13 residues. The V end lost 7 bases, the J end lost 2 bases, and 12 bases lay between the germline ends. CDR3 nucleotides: TGTGCCAGCCTAACCCGAGGTAACACTGAAGCTTTCTTT. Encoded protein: CASLTRGNTEAFF.

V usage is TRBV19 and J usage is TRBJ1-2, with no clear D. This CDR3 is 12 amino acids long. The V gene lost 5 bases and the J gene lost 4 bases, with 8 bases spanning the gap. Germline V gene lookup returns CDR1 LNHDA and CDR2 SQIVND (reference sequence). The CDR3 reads CASSGRFYGYTF. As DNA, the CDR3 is TGTGCCAGTAGTGGAAGGTTCTATGGCTACACCTTC.

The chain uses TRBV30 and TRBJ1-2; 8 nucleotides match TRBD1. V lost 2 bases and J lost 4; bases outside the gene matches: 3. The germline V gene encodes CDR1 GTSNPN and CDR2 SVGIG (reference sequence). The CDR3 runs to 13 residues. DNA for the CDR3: TGTGCCTGGAGTCCGGGACAGGTCTATGGCTACACCTTC. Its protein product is CAWSPGQVYGYTF.

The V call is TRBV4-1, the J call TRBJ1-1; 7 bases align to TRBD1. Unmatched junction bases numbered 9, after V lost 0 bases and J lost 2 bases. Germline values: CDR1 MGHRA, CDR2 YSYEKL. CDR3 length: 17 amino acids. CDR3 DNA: TGCGCCAGCAGCCAAGATCCAACCGGGACAGCAAACACTGAAGCTTTCTTT. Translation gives CASSQDPTGTANTEAFF.

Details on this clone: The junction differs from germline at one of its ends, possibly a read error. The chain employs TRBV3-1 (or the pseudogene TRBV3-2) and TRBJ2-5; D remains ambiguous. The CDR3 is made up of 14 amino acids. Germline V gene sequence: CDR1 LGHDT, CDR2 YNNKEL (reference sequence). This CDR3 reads CASRQGIGQPAQYF. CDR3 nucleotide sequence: TGTGCCAGCAGACAAGGAATAGGGCAACCCGCCCAGTACTTC.

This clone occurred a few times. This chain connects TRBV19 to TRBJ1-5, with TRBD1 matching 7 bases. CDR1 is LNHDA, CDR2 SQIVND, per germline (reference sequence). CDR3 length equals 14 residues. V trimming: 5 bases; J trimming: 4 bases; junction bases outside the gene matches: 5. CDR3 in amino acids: CASSSQGGNQPQHF. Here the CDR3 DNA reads TGTGCCAGTAGTTCGCAGGGGGGTAATCAGCCCCAGCATTTT.

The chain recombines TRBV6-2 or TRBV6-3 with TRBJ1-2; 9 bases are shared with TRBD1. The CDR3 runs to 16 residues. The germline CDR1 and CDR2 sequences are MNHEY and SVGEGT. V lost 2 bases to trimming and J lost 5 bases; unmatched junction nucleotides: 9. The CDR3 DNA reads TGTGCCAGCAGTTACCCCCTCGGGGACAGGGTATATGGCTACACCTTC. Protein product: CASSYPLGDRVYGYTF.

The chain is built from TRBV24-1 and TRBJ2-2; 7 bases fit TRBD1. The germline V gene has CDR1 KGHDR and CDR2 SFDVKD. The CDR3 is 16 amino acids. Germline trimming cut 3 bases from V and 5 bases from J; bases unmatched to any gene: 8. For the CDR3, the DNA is TGTGCCACCAGTGATCAAAAGGGGGCTCGGACCGGGGAGCTGTTTTTT. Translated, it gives CATSDQKGARTGELFF.

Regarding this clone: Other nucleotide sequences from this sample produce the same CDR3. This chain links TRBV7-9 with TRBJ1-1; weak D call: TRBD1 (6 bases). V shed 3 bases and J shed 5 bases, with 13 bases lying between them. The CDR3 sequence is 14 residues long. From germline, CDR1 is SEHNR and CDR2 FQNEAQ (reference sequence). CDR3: CASSLEGGGTEAFF. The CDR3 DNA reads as TGTGCCAGCAGCTTGGAGGGGGGAGGTACTGAAGCTTTCTTT.

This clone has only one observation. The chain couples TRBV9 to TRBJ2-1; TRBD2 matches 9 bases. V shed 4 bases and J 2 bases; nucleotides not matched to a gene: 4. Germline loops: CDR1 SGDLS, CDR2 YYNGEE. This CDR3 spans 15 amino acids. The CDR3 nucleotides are TGTGCCAGCAGCACTAGCGGGTCAACCTACAATGAGCAGTTCTTC. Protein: CASSTSGSTYNEQFF. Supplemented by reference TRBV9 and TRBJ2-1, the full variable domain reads DSGVTQTPKHLITATGQRVTLRCSPRSGDLSVYWYQQSLDQGLQFLIQYYNGEERAKGNILERFSAQQFPDLHSELNLSSLELGDSALYFCASSTSGSTYNEQFFGPGTRLTVL.

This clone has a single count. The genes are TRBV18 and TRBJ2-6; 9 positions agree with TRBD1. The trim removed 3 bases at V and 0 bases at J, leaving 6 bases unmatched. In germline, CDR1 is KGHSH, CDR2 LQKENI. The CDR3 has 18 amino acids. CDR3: CASSPQTGGNSGANVLTF. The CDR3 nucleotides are TGTGCCAGCTCACCCCAGACAGGGGGAAACTCTGGGGCCAACGTCCTGACTTTC. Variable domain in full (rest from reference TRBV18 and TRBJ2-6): NAGVMQNPRHLVRRRGQEARLRCSPMKGHSHVYWYRQLPEEGLKFMVYLQKENIIDESGMPKERFSAEFPKEGPSILRIQQVVRGDSAAYFCASSPQTGGNSGANVLTFGAGSRLTVL.

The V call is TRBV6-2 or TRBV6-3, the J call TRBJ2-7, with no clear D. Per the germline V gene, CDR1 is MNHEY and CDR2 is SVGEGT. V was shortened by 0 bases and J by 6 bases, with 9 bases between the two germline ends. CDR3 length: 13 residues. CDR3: CASSYSTPPEQYF. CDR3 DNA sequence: TGTGCCAGCAGTTACTCGACGCCCCCCGAGCAGTACTTC.

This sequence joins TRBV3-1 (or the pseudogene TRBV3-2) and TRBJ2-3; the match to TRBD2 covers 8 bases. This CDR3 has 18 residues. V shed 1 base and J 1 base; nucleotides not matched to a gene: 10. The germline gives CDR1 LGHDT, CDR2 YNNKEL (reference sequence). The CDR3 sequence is CASSQGDSGEWGTDTQYF. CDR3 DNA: TGTGCCAGCAGCCAAGGGGATAGCGGGGAGTGGGGCACAGATACGCAGTATTTT.

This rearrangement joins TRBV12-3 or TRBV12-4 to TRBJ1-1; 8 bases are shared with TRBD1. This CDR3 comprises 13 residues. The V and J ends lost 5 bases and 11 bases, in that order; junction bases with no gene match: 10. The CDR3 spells CASSRLQGGSAFF. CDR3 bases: TGTGCCAGCAGTCGCTTACAGGGGGGATCGGCTTTCTTT.

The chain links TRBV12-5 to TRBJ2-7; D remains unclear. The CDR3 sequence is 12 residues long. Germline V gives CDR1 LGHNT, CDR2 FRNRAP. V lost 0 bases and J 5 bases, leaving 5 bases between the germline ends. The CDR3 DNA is TGTGCTAGTGGTTTGGTGTCCCACGAGCAGTACTTC. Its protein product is CASGLVSHEQYF. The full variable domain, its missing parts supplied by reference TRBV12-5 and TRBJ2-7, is DARVTQTPRHKVTEMGQEVTMRCQPILGHNTVFWYRQTMMQGLELLAYFRNRAPLDDSGMPKDRFSAEMPDATLATLKIQPSEPRDSAVYFCASGLVSHEQYFGPGTRLTVT.

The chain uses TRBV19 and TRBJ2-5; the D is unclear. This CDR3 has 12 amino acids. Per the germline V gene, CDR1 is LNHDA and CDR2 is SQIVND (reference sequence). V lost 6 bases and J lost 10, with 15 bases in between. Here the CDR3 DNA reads TGTGCCAGTAGCGACGGCCGAATGGGCCAGTACTTC. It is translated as CASSDGRMGQYF. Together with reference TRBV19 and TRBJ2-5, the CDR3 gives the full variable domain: DGGITQSPKYLFRKEGQNVTLSCEQNLNHDAMYWYRQDPGQGLRLIYYSQIVNDFQKGDIAEGYSVSREKKESFPLTVTSAQKNPTAFYLCASSDGRMGQYFGPGTRLLVL.

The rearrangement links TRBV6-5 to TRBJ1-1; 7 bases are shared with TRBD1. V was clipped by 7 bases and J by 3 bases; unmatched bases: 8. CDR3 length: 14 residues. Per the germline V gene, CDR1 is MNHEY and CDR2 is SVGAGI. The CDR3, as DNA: TGTGCCAGCAATGTACAGGGGACACACACTGAAGCTTTCTTT. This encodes CASNVQGTHTEAFF.

CDR3 region: CSVEGSARSTEAFF. CDR3 nucleotide sequence: TGCAGCGTCGAGGGCTCGGCTCGTAGCACTGAAGCTTTCTTT. J is TRBJ1-1 and V is TRBV29-1, with unresolved D. Germline CDR1 SQVTM, CDR2 ANQGSEA. V lost 6 bases, J lost 4 bases, and 18 bases lay in between. The CDR3 has 14 residues.

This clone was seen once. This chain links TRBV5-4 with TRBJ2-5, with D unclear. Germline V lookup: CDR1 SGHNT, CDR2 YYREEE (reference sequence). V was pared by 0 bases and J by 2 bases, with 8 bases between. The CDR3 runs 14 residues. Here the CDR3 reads CASSLALNQETQYF. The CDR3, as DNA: TGTGCCAGCAGCTTGGCCTTGAATCAAGAGACCCAGTACTTC.

CDR3 nucleotides: TGTGCCAGCAGTGAGACCTGGACAGGGACTAACTATGGCTACACCTTC. Translated, it gives CASSETWTGTNYGYTF. The V and J genes are TRBV6-1 and TRBJ1-2; 8 nucleotides agree with TRBD1. From germline, CDR1 is MNHNS and CDR2 SASEGT. V lost 3 bases, J lost 0 bases, and 6 bases stayed unmatched. CDR3 length: 16 residues.

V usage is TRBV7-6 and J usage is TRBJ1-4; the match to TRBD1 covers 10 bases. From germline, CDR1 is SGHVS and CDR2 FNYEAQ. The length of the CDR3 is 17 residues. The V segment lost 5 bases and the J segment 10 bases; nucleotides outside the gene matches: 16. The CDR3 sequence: CASSETPGQGLTGKLFF. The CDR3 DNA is TGTGCCAGCAGCGAAACTCCGGGACAGGGGTTGACGGGAAAACTGTTTTTT.

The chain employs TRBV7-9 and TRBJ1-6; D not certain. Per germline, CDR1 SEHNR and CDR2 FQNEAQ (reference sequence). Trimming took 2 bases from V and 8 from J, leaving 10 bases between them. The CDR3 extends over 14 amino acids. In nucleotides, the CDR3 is TGTGCCAGCAGCTTAAATCTAGCGTATTCACCCCTCCACTTT. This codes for CASSLNLAYSPLHF.

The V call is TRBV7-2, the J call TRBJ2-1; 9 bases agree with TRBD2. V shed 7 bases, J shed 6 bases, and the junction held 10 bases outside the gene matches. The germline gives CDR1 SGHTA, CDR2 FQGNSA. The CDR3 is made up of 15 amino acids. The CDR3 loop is CASTRGGAKVNEQFF. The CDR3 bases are TGTGCCAGCACCCGCGGGGGGGCAAAGGTCAATGAGCAGTTCTTC.

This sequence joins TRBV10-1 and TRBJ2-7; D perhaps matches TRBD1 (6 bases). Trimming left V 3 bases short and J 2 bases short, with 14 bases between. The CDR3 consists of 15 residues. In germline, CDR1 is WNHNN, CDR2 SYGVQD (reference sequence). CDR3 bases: TGCGCCAGCAGTGACCCGTCGGGACAAACCTACGAGCAGTACTTC. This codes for CASSDPSGQTYEQYF.